A selection of T cell receptor beta chains follows, all from one sample in a study of regulatory T cells in long-lasting Graves disease. TCRdb redid the calling of the multiplex PCR reads with MiXCR, one entry per CDR3 protein. The data show 350,000 to 550,000 distinct CDR3 sequences, just under 15% seen once. These records were also assigned to another study, of T cells in Graves' hyperthyroidism and ophthalmopathy.

The source material was peripheral blood mononuclear cells (PBMCs), sampled at new diagnosis, from a patient treated with antithyroid drugs. The receptors were sampled from a woman aged 30 to 39 with Graves disease. The CDR3 runs from the conserved cysteine through the conserved F or W. Each record gives: clone size, J gene, D gene, V gene, CDR3 protein, CDR3 DNA. A D gene is named only where the DNA matches it firmly. The listing skips clone size in some rows; elsewhere it reads once, few, many or a size class.

size: many
J: TRBJ1-2
D: TRBD1
V: TRBV2
CDR3: CASLTGGTPNYGYTF
DNA: TGTGCCAGCTTAACAGGGGGCACGCCTAACTATGGCTACACCTTC

size: many
J: TRBJ2-7
D: TRBD1
V: TRBV27
CDR3: CASRRQGADEQYF
DNA: TGTGCCAGCAGGCGACAGGGGGCTGACGAGCAGTACTTC

size: -
J: TRBJ2-7
D: TRBD2
V: TRBV20-1
CDR3: CSASGRIPYEQYF
DNA: TGCAGTGCTAGCGGGAGGATACCCTACGAGCAGTACTTC

size: many
J: TRBJ1-1
D: TRBD1
V: TRBV20-1
CDR3: CSARDPRTGEATNTEAFF
DNA: TGCAGTGCTAGAGATCCTCGAACAGGGGAGGCTACGAACACTGAAGCTTTCTTT

size: many
J: TRBJ2-7
D: TRBD1
V: TRBV24-1
CDR3: CATSDPGQGSYEQYF
DNA: TGTGCCACCAGTGATCCGGGACAGGGGTCCTACGAGCAGTACTTC

size: many
J: TRBJ1-5
D: TRBD1
V: TRBV12-3/TRBV12-4
CDR3: CASRPTGVNQPQHF
DNA: TGTGCCAGCAGACCTACAGGGGTGAACCAGCCCCAGCATTTT

size: many
J: TRBJ2-1
D: TRBD2
V: TRBV6-1
CDR3: CASSRRGRGGRSYNEQFF
DNA: TGTGCCAGCAGCCGTAGGGGGAGAGGCGGGAGGTCTTACAATGAGCAGTTCTTC

size: many
J: TRBJ2-1
D: TRBD2
V: TRBV14
CDR3: CASSPGTSGDHEQFF
DNA: TGTGCCAGCAGCCCTGGGACTAGCGGGGACCATGAGCAGTTCTTC

size: many
J: TRBJ2-3
D: TRBD1
V: TRBV24-1
CDR3: CATSDPTRTGYTDTQYF
DNA: TGTGCCACCAGTGATCCGACCCGGACAGGTTACACAGATACGCAGTATTTT

size: -
J: TRBJ2-1
D: -
V: TRBV28
CDR3: CASVAKAGFIGKQFF
DNA: TGTGCCAGCGTGGCTAAGGCGGGATTCATCGGTAAGCAGTTCTTC

size: many
J: TRBJ2-5
D: -
V: TRBV30
CDR3: CAWTQGGQAETQYF
DNA: TGTGCCTGGACTCAAGGGGGGCAGGCAGAGACCCAGTACTTC

size: few
J: TRBJ2-5
D: -
V: TRBV6-1
CDR3: CASRGVLRFETQYF
DNA: TGTGCCAGCCGTGGGGTGTTGAGGTTTGAGACCCAGTACTTC

size: few
J: TRBJ2-2
D: TRBD2
V: TRBV5-1
CDR3: CASRSGLAGQAGELFF
DNA: TGCGCCAGCAGATCGGGACTAGCGGGACAGGCCGGGGAGCTGTTTTTT

size: many
J: TRBJ2-7
D: TRBD1
V: TRBV29-1
CDR3: CSVSTTGVGSEQYF
DNA: TGCAGCGTTTCCACGACAGGGGTGGGCTCCGAGCAGTACTTC

size: -
J: TRBJ2-1
D: TRBD2
V: TRBV5-1
CDR3: CASSSWTSGWESSYNEQFF
DNA: TGCGCCAGCAGCTCTTGGACTAGCGGGTGGGAGAGCTCCTACAATGAGCAGTTCTTC

size: many
J: TRBJ1-2
D: -
V: TRBV19
CDR3: CASSIGSAGYGYTF
DNA: TGTGCCAGTAGTATAGGATCGGCGGGCTATGGCTACACCTTC

size: -
J: TRBJ2-4
D: TRBD2
V: TRBV9
CDR3: CASRPAGEGNIQYF
DNA: TGTGCCAGCCGACCAGCGGGAGAGGGAAACATTCAGTACTTC

size: few
J: TRBJ1-5
D: -
V: TRBV20-1
CDR3: CSAREGGLWNQPQHF
DNA: TGCAGTGCTAGAGAGGGGGGCTTGTGGAATCAGCCCCAGCATTTT

size: many
J: TRBJ1-1
D: TRBD1
V: TRBV20-1
CDR3: CSARTGTGGTEAFF
DNA: TGCAGTGCTAGAACCGGGACAGGCGGGACTGAAGCTTTCTTT

size: many
J: TRBJ2-7
D: -
V: TRBV2
CDR3: CASSGTVRSYEQYF
DNA: TGTGCCAGCAGTGGGACAGTTAGATCCTACGAGCAGTACTTC

size: -
J: TRBJ2-7
D: -
V: TRBV18
CDR3: CASSPQDYEQYF
DNA: TGTGCCAGCTCACCCCAAGACTACGAGCAGTACTTC

size: -
J: TRBJ2-7
D: TRBD2
V: TRBV20-1
CDR3: CSARTGTSGRLVYEQYF
DNA: TGCAGTGCTCGCACCGGGACTAGCGGGAGACTAGTCTACGAGCAGTACTTC

size: few
J: TRBJ1-6
D: -
V: TRBV4-1
CDR3: CASSQDLRRRGGSYNSPLHF
DNA: TGCGCCAGCAGCCAAGATCTCAGGCGTCGGGGAGGCTCCTATAATTCACCCCTCCACTTT

size: once
J: TRBJ2-5
D: TRBD1
V: TRBV11-2
CDR3: CASSSLPGTAQETQYF
DNA: TGTGCCAGCAGCTCCCTCCCCGGGACAGCTCAAGAGACCCAGTACTTC

size: few
J: TRBJ1-1
D: -
V: TRBV3-1
CDR3: CASSQGAGVNTEAFF
DNA: TGTGCCAGCAGCCAAGGGGCCGGGGTGAACACTGAAGCTTTCTTT

size: many
J: TRBJ2-5
D: TRBD2
V: TRBV9
CDR3: CASSARGVEETQYF
DNA: TGTGCCAGCAGCGCCCGGGGGGTGGAAGAGACCCAGTACTTC

size: few
J: TRBJ2-2
D: -
V: TRBV14
CDR3: CASSHTSSTGELFF
DNA: TGTGCCAGCAGCCATACTAGTTCCACCGGGGAGCTGTTTTTT

size: many
J: TRBJ2-1
D: -
V: TRBV7-3
CDR3: CASSLISGTTGLYNEQFF
DNA: TGTGCCAGCAGCTTAATAAGTGGGACAACGGGCCTGTACAATGAGCAGTTCTTC

size: -
J: TRBJ1-5
D: -
V: TRBV19
CDR3: CASSIREGQPQHF
DNA: TGTGCCAGTAGTATCAGGGAAGGCCAGCCCCAGCATTTT

size: few
J: TRBJ1-1
D: -
V: TRBV20-1
CDR3: CSARQGTREAFF
DNA: TGCAGTGCTAGACAGGGGACCAGGGAAGCTTTCTTT

size: -
J: TRBJ1-1
D: -
V: TRBV7-8
CDR3: CASTKRRVNTEAFF
DNA: TGTGCCAGCACCAAGAGGAGGGTGAACACTGAAGCTTTCTTT

size: many
J: TRBJ1-2
D: TRBD1
V: TRBV2
CDR3: CASSEPRGQGLAGYTF
DNA: TGTGCCAGCAGTGAGCCCCGGGGACAGGGCCTTGCGGGCTACACCTTC

size: many
J: TRBJ1-1
D: -
V: TRBV28
CDR3: CASSPPTRDATEAFF
DNA: TGTGCCAGCAGTCCTCCTACCCGGGACGCCACTGAAGCTTTCTTT

size: many
J: TRBJ2-1
D: TRBD1
V: TRBV24-1
CDR3: CATSDRDRKNEQFF
DNA: TGTGCCACCAGTGATCGGGACAGGAAGAATGAGCAGTTCTTC

size: many
J: TRBJ2-3
D: -
V: TRBV6-2/TRBV6-3
CDR3: CASSYGQLSSTDTQYF
DNA: TGTGCCAGCAGTTACGGGCAGCTATCTAGCACAGATACGCAGTATTTT

size: -
J: TRBJ2-1
D: TRBD2
V: TRBV20-1
CDR3: CSALSTSGYNEQFF
DNA: TGCAGTGCCCTGTCGACTAGCGGATACAATGAGCAGTTCTTC

size: -
J: TRBJ2-7
D: -
V: TRBV5-6
CDR3: CASSLGDHEYF
DNA: TGTGCCAGCAGCTTGGGCGACCACGAGTACTTC

size: few
J: TRBJ2-4
D: -
V: TRBV5-6
CDR3: CASSRVEARAKNIQYF
DNA: TGTGCCAGCAGTAGAGTGGAAGCGAGAGCCAAAAACATTCAGTACTTC

size: -
J: TRBJ2-1
D: TRBD2
V: TRBV25-1
CDR3: CASRLAGGPGEQFF
DNA: TGTGCCAGCAGACTAGCGGGAGGGCCAGGGGAGCAGTTCTTC

size: many
J: TRBJ2-1
D: TRBD1
V: TRBV5-1
CDR3: CASSWMGQGADEQFF
DNA: TGCGCCAGCAGTTGGATGGGACAGGGGGCTGATGAGCAGTTCTTC

size: many
J: TRBJ2-7
D: -
V: TRBV30
CDR3: CAWSEDSAHEQYF
DNA: TGTGCCTGGAGTGAGGATAGCGCGCACGAGCAGTACTTC

size: once
J: TRBJ1-2
D: -
V: TRBV30
CDR3: CAWIGGGYTF
DNA: TGTGCCTGGATCGGAGGGGGCTACACCTTC

size: few
J: TRBJ2-7
D: TRBD1
V: TRBV11-2
CDR3: CASGGQGDNPYEQYF
DNA: TGTGCCAGCGGAGGACAGGGCGATAACCCCTACGAGCAGTACTTC

size: -
J: TRBJ2-1
D: -
V: TRBV14
CDR3: CASSHPGQPGLSPSEQFF
DNA: TGTGCCAGCAGCCACCCGGGACAGCCGGGACTTTCTCCAAGTGAGCAGTTCTTC